Only a few counts were recorded for the clone carrying this T cell receptor beta chain. What it recognizes is unknown. The data were taken from a study of T cell repertoires in cytomegalovirus infection. TCRdb reanalysed the reads using MiXCR and keeps one entry per CDR3 protein. The sample has about 310,000 distinct CDR3 sequences; approximately 25% are singletons. Trimming took 1 base from V and 2 from J, leaving 12 bases between them. CDR1 MGHRA and CDR2 YSYEKL come from the germline V gene. The length of the CDR3 is 16 residues. The TCR comes from a human donor in good health (CMV status not recorded). Some clones in this sample may be carry-over from other donors' samples. The chain is built from TRBV4-1 and TRBJ1-5; TRBD1 is a possible D gene (5 bases). The sequenced sample was cultured PBMCs, obtained from culture after CMV antigen stimulation. The CDR3 bases are TGCGCCAGCAGCCAAGTTCCGGGGCCGGGCAATCAGCCCCAGCATTTT. Translating it yields CASSQVPGPGNQPQHF.